This TCR beta chain appears in the sequencing data of a study of cytomegalovirus exposure and HLA in healthy donors. General study points: In a later analysis, common viral pathogens appeared linked to several of the most significant clusters.

V gave up 5 bases and J gave up 2 bases; unmatched junction bases: 6. In germline, CDR1 is SGHKS, CDR2 YYEKEE (reference sequence). This CDR3 is 15 amino acids long. 60 Vbeta and 13 Jbeta primers were used in PCR. Profiled with immunoSEQ multiplex PCR; TCRdb holds only in-frame clones, not every one. The sample lists over 200,000 clones, around 89% seen once, with roughly 0.99% in the top ten. On this clone: The antigen remains unidentified.

This clonotype was sampled from a woman under 30 in good health and CMV-seronegative. Sequences were obtained from PBMCs. The chain carries TRBV5-5 and TRBJ1-4, with 7 nucleotides matching TRBD1. The CDR3 sequence is CASSLSRGTNEKLFF. The CDR3 DNA sequence: TGTGCCAGCAGTTTATCCAGGGGGACTAATGAAAAACTGTTTTTT.